The 21 T cell receptor beta chains in this list originate from one sample, sequenced in a study of T-cell memory formation after mild COVID-19. TCRdb redid the calling of the 5' RACE reads with MiXCR, one entry per CDR3 protein. The sample consists of roughly 100,000 distinct CDR3 sequences, over 15% of them appearing once. Sequencing was carried out using PBMCs or a T cell subset sorted from them (not recorded which). Receptors were obtained from an adult woman who had mild COVID-19 (a few samples of this study predate the infection). Cell type and time point are not known.

This clonotype was counted a few times. This chain's CDR3 is CASSQETGWADTQYF. As DNA, the CDR3 is TGTGCCAGCAGCCAAGAAACCGGATGGGCAGATACGCAGTATTTT. V usage is TRBV3-1 and J usage is TRBJ2-3; D uncertain. The V and J ends lost 0 bases and 4 bases respectively, with 11 bases between them. CDR1 is LGHDT and CDR2 is YNNKEL in the germline V gene (reference sequence). This CDR3 has 15 residues.

This clonotype was seen repeatedly, ten times or more. CDR3: CASSFGEGYGYTF. The CDR3 DNA follows: TGTGCCAGCAGCTTCGGTGAGGGCTATGGCTACACCTTC. The chain couples TRBV7-6 to TRBJ1-2; D is unresolved. V was clipped by 3 bases and J by 4 bases, with 9 bases between them. Germline V gene sequence: CDR1 SGHVS, CDR2 FNYEAQ. The CDR3 runs 13 residues. Full variable domain (outside the CDR3, taken from reference TRBV7-6 and TRBJ1-2): GAGVSQSPRYKVTKRGQDVALRCDPISGHVSLYWYRQALGQGPEFLTYFNYEAQQDKSGLPNDRFSAERPEGSISTLTIQRTEQRDSAMYRCASSFGEGYGYTFGSGTRLTVV.

This clonotype was observed a few times. This chain links TRBV2 with TRBJ2-4, with D tentatively TRBD1 or TRBD2 (5 bases each). The CDR3 is 15 residues long. Trimming took off 9 bases at V and 0 bases at J, with 15 bases between the two ends. The V gene's germline CDR1 is SNHLY and CDR2 FYNNEI. As DNA, the CDR3 is TGTGCCAGTTGGCCAGGGAGCGGAGCCAAAAACATTCAGTACTTC. Amino acid sequence: CASWPGSGAKNIQYF.

The chain combines TRBV4-1 with TRBJ1-2; no firm D call. V lost 0 bases to trimming and J lost 6 bases, with 8 bases between them. Per germline, CDR1 MGHRA and CDR2 YSYEKL. CDR3 length equals 13 residues. CDR3 in amino acids: CASSQDRTDGYTF. For the CDR3, the DNA is TGCGCCAGCAGCCAAGATCGGACGGATGGCTACACCTTC.

The V gene is TRBV3-1, the J gene TRBJ1-1, with D perhaps matching TRBD1 (6 bases). The CDR3 is 15 amino acids. The ends were cut back, 0 bases at V and 5 bases at J, with 13 bases in the middle. Germline assignment: CDR1 LGHDT and CDR2 YNNKEL (reference sequence). The CDR3 nucleotides are TGTGCCAGCAGCCAAGATGGATTTAGGGGGACTGAAGCTTTCTTT. It yields the protein CASSQDGFRGTEAFF. Supplemented by reference TRBV3-1 and TRBJ1-1, the full variable domain reads DTAVSQTPKYLVTQMGNDKSIKCEQNLGHDTMYWYKQDSKKFLKIMFSYNNKELIINETVPNRFSPKSPDKAHLNLHINSLELGDSAVYFCASSQDGFRGTEAFFGQGTRLTVV.

The chain links TRBV4-1 to TRBJ1-2; D is undetermined. Per the germline V gene, CDR1 is MGHRA and CDR2 is YSYEKL. Trimming cost V 5 bases and J 6 bases, with 13 bases left between them. There are 13 residues in the CDR3. As DNA, the CDR3 is TGCGCCAGCAGCTCTACGTGGACTGATGGCTACACCTTC. It specifies CASSSTWTDGYTF.

Only a few counts were recorded for this clonotype. The chain uses TRBV25-1 and TRBJ2-3, with D perhaps given as TRBD1 or TRBD2 (5 bases each). CDR3 size: 14 residues. CDR1 is MGHDK and CDR2 is SYGVNS in the germline V gene. The V end lost 5 bases, the J end lost 11 bases, and 20 bases lay between the germline ends. CDR3 DNA sequence: TGTGCCAGCAGTATGCCGGGACCCAGCTTGGGGCAGTATTTT. This codes for CASSMPGPSLGQYF. Full variable domain (missing parts from reference TRBV25-1 and TRBJ2-3): EADIYQTPRYLVIGTGKKITLECSQTMGHDKMYWYQQDPGMELHLIHYSYGVNSTEKGDLSSESTVSRIRTEHFPLTLESARPSHTSQYLCASSMPGPSLGQYFGPGTRLTVL.

Only a few counts were recorded for this clonotype. J is TRBJ1-1 and V is TRBV13; 7 nucleotides align to TRBD1. The CDR3 has 14 amino acids. The junction had 3 bases not matched to a gene; V was cut back by 4 bases and J by 1 base. Per germline, CDR1 PRHDT and CDR2 FYEKMQ (reference sequence). Here the CDR3 reads CASSSTGRNTEAFF. The CDR3 coding sequence is TGTGCCAGCAGCTCGACAGGGAGGAACACTGAAGCTTTCTTT.

CDR3 sequence reads: CASSLTSGGEGEQFF. In DNA, the CDR3 is TGCGCCAGCAGCCTGACTAGCGGGGGAGAAGGTGAGCAGTTCTTC. This sequence joins TRBV5-1 and TRBJ2-1; 12 nucleotides agree with TRBD2. Germline CDR1 and CDR2: SGHRS and YFSETQ. The CDR3 sequence is 15 residues long. Trimming at V came to 4 bases and at J to 9 bases, leaving 8 bases not matched to a gene.

This clonotype has more than one count but fewer than ten. The V call is TRBV4-3, the J call TRBJ2-7; 8 bases are shared with TRBD2. The CDR3 totals 18 residues. J was trimmed by 2 bases and V by 0 bases; bases with no gene match: 12. The V gene's germline CDR1 is LGHNA and CDR2 YSLEER. The CDR3 spells CASSQDLLLAGGPYEQYF. The CDR3 DNA reads TGCGCCAGCAGCCAAGATCTTCTACTGGCGGGAGGACCCTACGAGCAGTACTTC.

The table lists this clonotype with a few counts. The chain couples TRBV15 to TRBJ1-5, with no clear D. This CDR3 has 19 residues. Germline CDR1 and CDR2: LNHNV and YYDKDF (reference sequence). Trimming shortened V by 0 bases and J by 2 bases, and 20 bases separated the two germline ends. The CDR3 here is CATSREEWVRLGGNQPQHF. CDR3 sequence (DNA): TGTGCCACCAGCAGAGAAGAATGGGTGAGGCTCGGGGGCAATCAGCCCCAGCATTTT.

This clonotype has more than one count but fewer than ten. The V gene is TRBV28, the J gene TRBJ1-2; 7 bases map to TRBD1. The V segment lost 2 bases and the J segment 4 bases; nucleotides outside the gene matches: 16. Germline V gene lookup returns CDR1 MDHEN and CDR2 SYDVKM. This CDR3 comprises 18 residues. The CDR3 loop is CASSLKVYSGQQLYGYTF. DNA of the CDR3: TGTGCCAGCAGTTTAAAGGTTTATTCGGGACAGCAACTCTATGGCTACACCTTC.

This clonotype has at least ten counts. V and J are TRBV5-1 and TRBJ2-1, with 7 bases lining up with TRBD1. CDR1 is SGHRS, CDR2 YFSETQ, per germline. The CDR3 runs to 14 residues. V gave up 3 bases and J gave up 2 bases; unmatched junction bases: 2. This chain's CDR3 is CASSWDSPYNEQFF. CDR3 sequence (DNA): TGCGCCAGCAGCTGGGACAGCCCCTACAATGAGCAGTTCTTC.

V and J are TRBV12-3 or TRBV12-4 and TRBJ2-5; 10 bases match TRBD2. J gave up 5 bases and V 6 bases, and 9 bases lay outside the gene matches. The CDR3 has 15 residues. CDR3 protein: CASRYSGRPEETQYF. For the CDR3, the DNA is TGTGCCAGCAGGTATAGCGGGAGGCCGGAGGAGACCCAGTACTTC.

The chain is built from TRBV5-1 and TRBJ1-2; D uncertain. This CDR3 region has 14 residues. Germline CDR1 reads SGHRS; CDR2 reads YFSETQ. With 0 bases removed from V and 5 bases from J, the gap between germline ends came to 11 bases. CDR3 amino acids: CASSLVGAEYGYTF. The CDR3 DNA follows: TGCGCCAGCAGCTTGGTGGGAGCAGAGTATGGCTACACCTTC.

This clonotype appeared a few times. The chain has TRBV7-8 and TRBJ1-6; D gene ambiguous. The CDR3 consists of 16 residues. Germline V gene lookup returns CDR1 SGHVS and CDR2 FQNEAQ. Trimming removed 2 bases at V and 3 bases at J, with 11 bases between. CDR3 protein: CASSLHGDNYNSPLHF. The CDR3, as DNA: TGTGCCAGCAGCTTACATGGGGATAACTATAATTCACCCCTCCACTTT.

The chain has TRBV3-1 and TRBJ1-2; D may be TRBD1 (5 bases). Trimming stripped 5 bases from V and 2 bases from J, with 12 bases between. CDR1 is LGHDT and CDR2 is YNNKEL in the germline V gene (reference sequence). The CDR3 has 14 amino acids. DNA of the CDR3: TGTGCCAGCAGCGGAACGACAGCAAACTATGGCTACACCTTC. Translating gives CASSGTTANYGYTF.

The rearrangement links TRBV5-5 to TRBJ1-5; perhaps TRBD1 as D (6 bases). The CDR3 consists of 15 residues. Trimming took off 0 bases at V and 3 bases at J, with 10 bases between the two ends. Germline assignment: CDR1 SGHKS and CDR2 YYEKEE (reference sequence). CDR3 protein: CASSLAGQLNQPQHF. In DNA form, the CDR3 reads TGTGCCAGCAGCTTGGCCGGACAGCTCAATCAGCCCCAGCATTTT. The whole variable domain, remainder taken from reference TRBV5-5 and TRBJ1-5, is DAGVTQSPTHLIKTRGQQVTLRCSPISGHKSVSWYQQVLGQGPQFIFQYYEKEERGRGNFPDRFSARQFPNYSSELNVNALLLGDSALYLCASSLAGQLNQPQHFGDGTRLSIL.

At least ten counts were recorded for this clonotype. The V gene is TRBV27, the J gene TRBJ2-1; TRBD2 matches 9 bases. The CDR3 sequence is 15 residues long. Germline CDR1 is MNHEY and CDR2 is SMNVEV (reference sequence). The J segment lost 6 bases and the V segment lost 3 bases, leaving 6 bases of the junction unmatched. DNA for the CDR3: TGTGCCAGCAGTTTGGGGGCGGGAGGGGGCAATGAGCAGTTCTTC. This encodes CASSLGAGGGNEQFF.

This clonotype was counted a single time. The J gene is TRBJ1-1, the V gene TRBV11-2, with TRBD1 as a possible D gene (5 bases). Trimming cost V 8 bases and J 10 bases, with 8 bases left between them. This CDR3 spans 9 amino acids. Germline V lookup: CDR1 SGHAT, CDR2 FQNNGV. DNA for the CDR3: TGTGCCAGCGCTAGGGGAGCTTTCTTT. Its translation is CASARGAFF. The whole variable domain, remainder taken from reference TRBV11-2 and TRBJ1-1, is EAGVAQSPRYKIIEKRQSVAFWCNPISGHATLYWYQQILGQGPKLLIQFQNNGVVDDSQLPKDRFSAERLKGVDSTLKIQPAKLEDSAVYLCASARGAFFGQGTRLTVV.

The table lists this clonotype with a few counts. The chain combines TRBV4-1 with TRBJ2-3, with D uncertain. The CDR3 is 12 residues long. The germline gives CDR1 MGHRA, CDR2 YSYEKL. The V and J ends lost 5 bases and 5 bases respectively, with 8 bases between them. CDR3 in amino acids: CASSSTEDTQYF. The CDR3 DNA sequence: TGCGCCAGCAGCTCTACAGAAGATACGCAGTATTTT.